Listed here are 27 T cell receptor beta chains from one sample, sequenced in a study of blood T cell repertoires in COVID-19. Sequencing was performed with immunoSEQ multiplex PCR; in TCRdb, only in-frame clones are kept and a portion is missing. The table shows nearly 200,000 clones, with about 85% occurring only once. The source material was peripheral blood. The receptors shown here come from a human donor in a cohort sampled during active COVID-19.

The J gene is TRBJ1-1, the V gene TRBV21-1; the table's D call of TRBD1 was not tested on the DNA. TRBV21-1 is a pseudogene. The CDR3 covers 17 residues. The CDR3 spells CASSKARITGHRTEAFF. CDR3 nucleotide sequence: TGTGCCAGCAGCAAAGCGAGGATCACTGGACACCGCACTGAAGCTTTCTTT.

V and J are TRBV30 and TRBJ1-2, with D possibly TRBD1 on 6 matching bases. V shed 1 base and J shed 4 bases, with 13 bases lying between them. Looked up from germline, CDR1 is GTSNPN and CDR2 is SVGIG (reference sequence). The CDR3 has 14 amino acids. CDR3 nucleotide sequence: TGTGCCTGGAGTGGTCCAGGGGCCGGCTATGGCTACACCTTC. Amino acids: CAWSGPGAGYGYTF.

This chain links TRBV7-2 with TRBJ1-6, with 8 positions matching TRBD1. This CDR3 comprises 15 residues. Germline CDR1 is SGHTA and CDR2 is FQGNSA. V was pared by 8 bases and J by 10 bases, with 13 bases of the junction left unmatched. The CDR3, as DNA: TGTGCCAGCTCCAGGGGGCGCGAGATTTGGTCACCCCTCCACTTT. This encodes CASSRGREIWSPLHF.

CDR3 in DNA: TGTGCCAGCAGTGGCGAGCGGACGTCCTACAATGAGCAGTTCTTC. Translating it yields CASSGERTSYNEQFF. The V gene is TRBV2, the J gene TRBJ2-1; tentative D call: TRBD2 (5 bases). CDR1 and CDR2 (germline): SNHLY, FYNNEI. V was clipped by 4 bases and J by 1 base, with 11 bases between them. This CDR3 has 15 residues.

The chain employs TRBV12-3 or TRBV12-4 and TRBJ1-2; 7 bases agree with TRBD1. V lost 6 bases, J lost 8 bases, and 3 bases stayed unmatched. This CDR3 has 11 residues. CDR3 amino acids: CASSDRVGYTF. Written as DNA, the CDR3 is TGTGCCAGCAGCGACAGGGTGGGCTACACCTTC.

The CDR3 DNA is TGCAGCGTGGAATGGACTAGCGAGAAAAACACAGATACGCAGTATTTT. As protein: CSVEWTSEKNTDTQYF. The V gene is TRBV29-1, the J gene TRBJ2-3; 9 positions agree with TRBD2. J lost 2 bases, V lost 6 bases, and 12 bases had no gene match. CDR1 is SQVTM and CDR2 is ANQGSEA in the germline V gene. This CDR3 region has 16 residues.

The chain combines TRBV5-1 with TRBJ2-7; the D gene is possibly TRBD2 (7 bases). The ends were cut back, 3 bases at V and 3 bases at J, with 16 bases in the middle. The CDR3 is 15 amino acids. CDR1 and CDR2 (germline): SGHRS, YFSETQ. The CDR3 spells CASSSSGGRGYEQYF. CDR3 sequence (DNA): TGCGCCAGCAGCTCGTCGGGGGGCAGGGGCTACGAGCAGTACTTC.

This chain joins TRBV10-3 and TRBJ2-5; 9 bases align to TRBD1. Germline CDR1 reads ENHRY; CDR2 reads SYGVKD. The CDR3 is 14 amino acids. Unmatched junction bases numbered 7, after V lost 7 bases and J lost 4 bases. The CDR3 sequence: CAITPGQGRETQYF. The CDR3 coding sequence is TGTGCCATCACTCCGGGACAGGGTCGAGAGACCCAGTACTTC.

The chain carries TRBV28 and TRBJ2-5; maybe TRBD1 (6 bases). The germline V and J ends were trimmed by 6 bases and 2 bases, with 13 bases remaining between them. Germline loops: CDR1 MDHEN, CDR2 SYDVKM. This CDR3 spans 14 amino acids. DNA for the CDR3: TGTGCCAGCAGCTTGACAGGAGCTCAAGAGACCCAGTACTTC. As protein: CASSLTGAQETQYF.

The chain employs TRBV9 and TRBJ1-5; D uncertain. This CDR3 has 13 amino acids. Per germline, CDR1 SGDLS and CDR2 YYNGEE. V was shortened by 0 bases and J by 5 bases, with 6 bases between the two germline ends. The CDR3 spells CASSVGQDQPQHF. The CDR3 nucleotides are TGTGCCAGCAGCGTAGGACAAGATCAGCCCCAGCATTTT.

CDR3 nucleotides: TGTGCCAGCAGCCCCCATACAGATACGCAGTATTTT. Residues: CASSPHTDTQYF. This chain links TRBV3-1 (or the pseudogene TRBV3-2) with TRBJ2-3; no reliable D call. The CDR3 spans 12 residues. CDR1 and CDR2 from the germline V gene are LGHDT and YNNKEL (reference sequence). V was shortened by 4 bases and J by 3 bases, with 5 bases between the two germline ends.

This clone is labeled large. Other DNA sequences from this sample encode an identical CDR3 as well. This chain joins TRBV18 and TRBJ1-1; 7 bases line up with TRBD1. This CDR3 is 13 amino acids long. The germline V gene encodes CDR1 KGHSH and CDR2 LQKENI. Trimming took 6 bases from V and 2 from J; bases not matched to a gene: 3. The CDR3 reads CASSRQGNTEAFF. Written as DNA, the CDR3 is TGTGCCAGCTCCCGACAGGGAAACACTGAAGCTTTCTTT.

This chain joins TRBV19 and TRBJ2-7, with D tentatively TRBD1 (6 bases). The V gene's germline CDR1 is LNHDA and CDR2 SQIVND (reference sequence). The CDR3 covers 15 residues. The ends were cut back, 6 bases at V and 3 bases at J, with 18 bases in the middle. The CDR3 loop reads CASSLDSTGFYEQYV. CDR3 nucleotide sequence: TGTGCCAGTAGCCTGGACAGTACGGGTTTCTACGAGCAGTACGTC.

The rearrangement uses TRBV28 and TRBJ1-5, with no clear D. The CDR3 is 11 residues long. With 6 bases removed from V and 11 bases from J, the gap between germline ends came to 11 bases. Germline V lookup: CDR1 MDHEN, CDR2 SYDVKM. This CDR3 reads CASSDYFSQHF. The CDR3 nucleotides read TGTGCCAGCAGCGACTACTTTTCCCAGCATTTT. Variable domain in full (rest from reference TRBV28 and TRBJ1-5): DVKVTQSSRYLVKRTGEKVFLECVQDMDHENMFWYRQDPGLGLRLIYFSYDVKMKEKGDIPEGYSVSREKKERFSLILESASTNQTSMYLCASSDYFSQHFGDGTRLSIL.

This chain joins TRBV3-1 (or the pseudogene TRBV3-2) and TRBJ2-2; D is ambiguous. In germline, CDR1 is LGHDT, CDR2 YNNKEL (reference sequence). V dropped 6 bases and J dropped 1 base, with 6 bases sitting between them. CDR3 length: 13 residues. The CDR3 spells CASRYRNTGELFF. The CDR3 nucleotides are TGTGCCAGCAGGTACAGGAACACCGGGGAGCTGTTTTTT.

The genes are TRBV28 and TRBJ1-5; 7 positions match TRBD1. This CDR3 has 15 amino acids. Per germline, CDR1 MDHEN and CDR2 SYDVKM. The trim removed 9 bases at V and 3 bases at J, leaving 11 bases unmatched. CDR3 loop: CASSDRDGFNQPQHF. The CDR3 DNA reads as TGTGCCAGTTCTGACAGGGACGGTTTCAATCAGCCCCAGCATTTT.

The CDR3 DNA follows: TGTGCCAGCAGTGAAAGCGGGGGATATAGCAATCAGCCCCAGCATTTT. Translated: CASSESGGYSNQPQHF. V gene TRBV6-1 combines with J gene TRBJ1-5; D might be TRBD1 (5 bases). V was clipped by 2 bases and J by 0 bases, with 11 bases between them. Germline V gene sequence: CDR1 MNHNS, CDR2 SASEGT. The length of the CDR3 is 16 residues.

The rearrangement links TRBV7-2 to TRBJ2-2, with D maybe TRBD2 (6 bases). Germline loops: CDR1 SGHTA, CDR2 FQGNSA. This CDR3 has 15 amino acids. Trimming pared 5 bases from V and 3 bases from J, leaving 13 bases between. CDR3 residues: CASSTTSSYTGELFF. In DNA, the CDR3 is TGTGCCAGCAGCACCACTAGCTCCTACACCGGGGAGCTGTTTTTT.

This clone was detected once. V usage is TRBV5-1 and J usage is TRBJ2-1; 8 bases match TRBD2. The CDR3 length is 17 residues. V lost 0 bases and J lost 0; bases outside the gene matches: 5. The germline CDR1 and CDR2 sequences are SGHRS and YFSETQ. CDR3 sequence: CASSLGGGRISYNEQFF. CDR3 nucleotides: TGCGCCAGCAGCTTGGGCGGGGGGCGCATCTCCTACAATGAGCAGTTCTTC.

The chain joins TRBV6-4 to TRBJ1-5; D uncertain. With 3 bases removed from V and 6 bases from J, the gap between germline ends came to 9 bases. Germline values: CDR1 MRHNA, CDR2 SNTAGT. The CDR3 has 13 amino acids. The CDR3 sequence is CASSEFSGQPQHF. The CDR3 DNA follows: TGTGCCAGCAGTGAATTCTCGGGTCAGCCCCAGCATTTT.

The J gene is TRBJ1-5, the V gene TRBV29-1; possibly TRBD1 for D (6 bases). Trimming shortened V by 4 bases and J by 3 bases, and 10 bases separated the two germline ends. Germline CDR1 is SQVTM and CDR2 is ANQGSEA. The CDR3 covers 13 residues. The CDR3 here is CSVAGAPNQPQHF. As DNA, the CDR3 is TGCAGCGTTGCAGGGGCCCCCAATCAGCCCCAGCATTTT.

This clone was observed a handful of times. CDR3 in amino acids: CASSEAGGVYEQYV. In DNA form, the CDR3 reads TGTGCCAGCAGTGAAGCGGGGGGGGTTTACGAGCAGTACGTC. This chain connects TRBV2 to TRBJ2-7; 7 bases are shared with TRBD2. The germline V gene has CDR1 SNHLY and CDR2 FYNNEI. V shed 0 bases and J 4 bases; nucleotides not matched to a gene: 3. This CDR3 contains 14 residues.

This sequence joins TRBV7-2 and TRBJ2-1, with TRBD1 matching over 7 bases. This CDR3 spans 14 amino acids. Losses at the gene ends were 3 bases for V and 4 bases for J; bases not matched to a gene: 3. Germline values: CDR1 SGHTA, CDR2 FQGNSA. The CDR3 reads CASSLGDRYNEQFF. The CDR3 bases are TGTGCCAGCAGCTTGGGGGACAGATACAATGAGCAGTTCTTC.

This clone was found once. CDR3 coding DNA: TGTGCCAGCAGTGATCGTGGCGGGAGAGACACCGGGGAGCTGTTTTTT. It yields the protein CASSDRGGRDTGELFF. The chain combines TRBV6-1 with TRBJ2-2; 7 nucleotides match TRBD2. Germline CDR1 reads MNHNS; CDR2 reads SASEGT. The CDR3 covers 16 residues. With 3 bases clipped from V and 3 bases from J, the junction kept 7 bases outside the gene matches.

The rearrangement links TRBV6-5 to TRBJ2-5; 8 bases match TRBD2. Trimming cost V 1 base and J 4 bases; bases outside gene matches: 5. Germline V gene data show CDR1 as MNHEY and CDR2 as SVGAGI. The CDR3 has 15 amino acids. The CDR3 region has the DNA TGTGCCAGCAGTTACTGGAGCGGGGGAAGAGAGACCCAGTACTTC. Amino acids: CASSYWSGGRETQYF.

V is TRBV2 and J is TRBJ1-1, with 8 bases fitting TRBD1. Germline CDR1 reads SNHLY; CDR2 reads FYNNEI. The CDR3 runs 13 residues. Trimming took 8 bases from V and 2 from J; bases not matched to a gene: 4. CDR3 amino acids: CASGQGFNTEAFF. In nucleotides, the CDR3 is TGTGCCAGCGGACAGGGTTTCAACACTGAAGCTTTCTTT.

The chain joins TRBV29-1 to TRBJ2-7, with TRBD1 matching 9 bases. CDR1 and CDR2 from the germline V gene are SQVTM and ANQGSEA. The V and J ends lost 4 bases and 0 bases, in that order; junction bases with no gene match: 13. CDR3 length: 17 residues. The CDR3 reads CSVVGGQGSMYSYEQYF. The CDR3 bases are TGCAGCGTTGTCGGGGGACAGGGTTCAATGTACTCCTACGAGCAGTACTTC.